A selection of T cell receptor beta chains follows, all from one sample in a study of blood T cell repertoires in COVID-19. Method: immunoSEQ multiplex PCR; TCRdb's copy keeps in-frame clones and lacks some. The top ten hold about 1.5% of the sample, which has hundreds of thousands of clones, about nine tenths seen once. Sequenced material: peripheral blood. The receptors derive from a woman in her thirties with active or convalescent COVID-19. Each CDR3 is given with its conserved first and last residue. The order of the fields is CDR3 DNA, CDR3 protein, D gene, clone size, V gene, J gene. A D gene is named only where the DNA matches it firmly. Size is omitted from some rows. Given values are once, few, many or a class for expanded clones.

TGTGCCAGCAGCGTAGGTCCGAGTAACTATGGCTACACCTTC	CASSVGPSNYGYTF	.	.	TRBV9	TRBJ1-2
TGTGCCAGCAGCTTAGTCACAGGGTTTTCGGATGGCTACACCTTC	CASSLVTGFSDGYTF	.	.	TRBV7-2	TRBJ1-2
TGTGCCAGTAGTCCACAGGGCTATAGCAATCAGCCCCAGCATTTT	CASSPQGYSNQPQHF	.	.	TRBV19	TRBJ1-5
TGTGCCAGTAAAGGGGAGGGCCGGCAGTATTTT	CASKGEGRQYF	TRBD2	.	TRBV12-3/TRBV12-4	TRBJ2-3
TGTGCCACCACGACAGACCAGAATTCACCCCTCCACTTT	CATTTDQNSPLHF	.	.	TRBV6-6	TRBJ1-6
TGTGCCAGCAGCCAGGACTTGAACACTGAAGCTTTCTTT	CASSQDLNTEAFF	.	.	TRBV7-8	TRBJ1-1
TGTGCCAGCAGCTCGACAGGGGTAAACTACGAGCAGTACTTC	CASSSTGVNYEQYF	TRBD1	.	TRBV5-8	TRBJ2-7
TGTGCCAGCAGTTCTACCCGGACAGGAAAACGTGAGGAAAAACTGTTTTTT	CASSSTRTGKREEKLFF	TRBD1	.	TRBV11-2	TRBJ1-4
TGCGCCAGCAGCCCGGGGGGGGTCAATCAGCCCCAGCATTTT	CASSPGGVNQPQHF	.	once	TRBV4-1	TRBJ1-5
TGTGCCAGCAGTCCTCCCGGGACAGTCAACTATGGCTACACCTTC	CASSPPGTVNYGYTF	TRBD1	.	TRBV25-1	TRBJ1-2
TGTGCCAGCAGCGAACAGGGGAATGGCTACACCTTC	CASSEQGNGYTF	TRBD1	.	TRBV9	TRBJ1-2
TGTGCCAGTAGTATAGGGGCAGTCAATCAGCCCCAGCATTTT	CASSIGAVNQPQHF	.	.	TRBV19	TRBJ1-5
TGTGCCAGCAGCTTGGAACAGCGGGGCTATGGCTACACCTTC	CASSLEQRGYGYTF	.	few	TRBV5-7	TRBJ1-2
TGTGCCAGCAGGGGGGACAGCGATAATTCACCCCTCCACTTT	CASRGDSDNSPLHF	TRBD1	.	TRBV6-4	TRBJ1-6
TGTGCCAGCAGTTACGGGACAGGCACCTACGAGCAGTACTTC	CASSYGTGTYEQYF	TRBD1	few	TRBV6-2/TRBV6-3	TRBJ2-7
TGTGCCAGAGCACCTCCCCTTAGGGGGCGAGGCACTGAAGCTTTCTTT	CARAPPLRGRGTEAFF	TRBD1	few	TRBV27	TRBJ1-1
TGCGCCAGCAGCCCCGATACCCCCGTCGGCGGGATCTATAATTCACCCCTCCACTTT	CASSPDTPVGGIYNSPLHF	.	.	TRBV4-1	TRBJ1-6
TGTGCCAGCAGCGTAGGGCCTAGCGGGGGGTCCACCGGGGAGCTGTTTTTT	CASSVGPSGGSTGELFF	TRBD2	.	TRBV9	TRBJ2-2
TGTGCCAGCAGCTTTTTCCGGGGGAGCCCGGAAGGAGAGGCCCAGTACTTC	CASSFFRGSPEGEAQYF	.	.	TRBV5-5	TRBJ2-5
TGTGCCAGCAGCCCCACCCTCGGCACTGAAGCTTTCTTT	CASSPTLGTEAFF	.	.	TRBV11-1	TRBJ1-1
TGTGCCACCAGCAGAGGGGTGACAGCGAACACTGAAGCTTTCTTT	CATSRGVTANTEAFF	.	.	TRBV15	TRBJ1-1
TGTGCCAGCAGCAAACGGGGTAGCGGGACGATCTACGAGCAGTACTTC	CASSKRGSGTIYEQYF	TRBD2	.	TRBV13	TRBJ2-7
TGTGCCAGCAGTTACTCTAGGACAGCCAACACCGGGGAGCTGTTTTTT	CASSYSRTANTGELFF	.	.	TRBV6-6	TRBJ2-2
TGCGCCAGCAGCTATGGAGGGTACCCTGGCTACACCTTC	CASSYGGYPGYTF	.	.	TRBV5-1	TRBJ1-2
TGTGCCAGCAGTTACACAGCGGGGGGGATAGGAAACATTCAGTACTTC	CASSYTAGGIGNIQYF	TRBD2	few	TRBV6-5	TRBJ2-4
TGTGCCAGTAGTATGACAGGGAAGTCGAATAGCAATCAGCCCCAGCATTTT	CASSMTGKSNSNQPQHF	TRBD1	.	TRBV19	TRBJ1-5
TGTGCCAGCACCCATTCTGGACTAACGAACACCGGGGAGCTGTTTTTT	CASTHSGLTNTGELFF	.	once	TRBV11-3	TRBJ2-2
TGCGCCAGCAGACAGGGGGGCGACACAGATACGCAGTATTTT	CASRQGGDTDTQYF	TRBD1	.	TRBV10-1	TRBJ2-3
TGTGCCAGTAGCGAACTAGCGGCGACATACAATGAGCAGTTCTTC	CASSELAATYNEQFF	TRBD2	.	TRBV19	TRBJ2-1
TGTGCCAGCAGCTTAGATAGCGGGGGGGCCGCAGATACGCAGTATTTT	CASSLDSGGAADTQYF	TRBD2	few	TRBV11-2	TRBJ2-3
TGTGCCAGCAGCTCCGGGACTAGGGTTGTAGGCTACAATGAGCAGTTCTTC	CASSSGTRVVGYNEQFF	TRBD2	.	TRBV5-7	TRBJ2-1
TGTGCCAGCAGTGACAATACGATCTTCGGCAAAAACATTCAGTACTTC	CASSDNTIFGKNIQYF	.	.	TRBV6-4	TRBJ2-4
TGTGCCAGCAGAACCGGGGGACCTAGCACAGATACGCAGTATTTT	CASRTGGPSTDTQYF	.	.	TRBV2	TRBJ2-3
TGTGCCAGCAGCCCTAAGGGGGTGGTCTATGGCTACACCTTC	CASSPKGVVYGYTF	.	.	TRBV7-2	TRBJ1-2
TGTGCCAGCAGTGAGGTCCGGACAGGGGAGGGCTACACCTTC	CASSEVRTGEGYTF	TRBD1	few	TRBV2	TRBJ1-2
TGTGCCAGCCGACTCCGGTGGAGCGGGAGGCCCGAGAGTGATCCCGGGGAGCTGTTTTTT	CASRLRWSGRPESDPGELFF	TRBD2	.	TRBV7-8	TRBJ2-2
TGTGCCAGCAGCCAAACAGGGGGCGGCTGGGGGTATGGCTACACCTTC	CASSQTGGGWGYGYTF	TRBD1	.	TRBV7-9	TRBJ1-2
TGTGCCAGCAGGGTAGAAATGAGCAATCAGCCCCAGCATTTT	CASRVEMSNQPQHF	.	.	TRBV2	TRBJ1-5
TGTGCCAGCAGCCCCAGACAGGGACCCTCCTACGAGCAGTACTTC	CASSPRQGPSYEQYF	TRBD1	.	TRBV7-2	TRBJ2-7
TGCGCCAGCAGCCCGGACCCTAGCGGAGCTTTCTACGAGCAGTACTTC	CASSPDPSGAFYEQYF	TRBD2	.	TRBV4-1	TRBJ2-7
TGTGCCAGCAGCTCCCACACAGATACGCAGTATTTT	CASSSHTDTQYF	.	.	TRBV7-9	TRBJ2-3
TGTGCCAGCAGAGAATCGGGGGGAGGCGAGCAGTACTTC	CASRESGGGEQYF	TRBD2	few	TRBV12-3/TRBV12-4	TRBJ2-7
TGCGCCAGCAGAATACTGACCGGGACTGGTGGGGCCAACGTCCTGACTTTC	CASRILTGTGGANVLTF	.	once	TRBV5-1	TRBJ2-6
TGTGCCAGCAGCCCGGACGCTAGAATCGGGACCTACGAGCAGTACTTC	CASSPDARIGTYEQYF	.	.	TRBV3-1/TRBV3-2	TRBJ2-7
TGTGCCAGCAGCGCGAATCCGGGACTACTCACAGATACGCAGTATTTT	CASSANPGLLTDTQYF	TRBD2	.	TRBV9	TRBJ2-3
TGTGCCAGCATCCGAGAAAACTCCTACAATGAGCAGTTCTTC	CASIRENSYNEQFF	.	.	TRBV5-6	TRBJ2-1
TGTGCCAGCAGTCTGGAGAAGACGGGCACTGAAGCTTTCTTT	CASSLEKTGTEAFF	.	.	TRBV2	TRBJ1-1
TGTGCCAGCAGCCAAAACAGGGGGCATACTGAAGCTTTCTTT	CASSQNRGHTEAFF	TRBD1	.	TRBV4-2	TRBJ1-1
TGTGCCAGCACGGGAGGGGGAAAACTGTTTTTT	CASTGGGKLFF	.	few	TRBV2	TRBJ1-4
TGTGCCAGCAGCCAAGAAATCTTATTTGGAGGGAGCGAGCAGTACTTC	CASSQEILFGGSEQYF	.	once	TRBV3-1/TRBV3-2	TRBJ2-7
TGTGCCAGCAGCTCAGACGTAAGGGGCTATGGCTACACCTTC	CASSSDVRGYGYTF	.	.	TRBV7-2	TRBJ1-2
TGTGCCAGCAGCTTCAGGACTAGCGGCGCAGATACGCAGTATTTT	CASSFRTSGADTQYF	TRBD2	once	TRBV7-2	TRBJ2-3
TGTGCCAGCAGCCAACCTACAGGGGGCCATGAAAAACTGTTTTTT	CASSQPTGGHEKLFF	TRBD1	.	TRBV3-1/TRBV3-2	TRBJ1-4
TGCGCCAGCAGTGAGGGAGGAGGGACCGAGCAGTACTTC	CASSEGGGTEQYF	.	.	TRBV10-1	TRBJ2-7
TGTGCCAGCAGCTTAGTTAGCGGGGGGCTCCCGGAGCAGTTCTTC	CASSLVSGGLPEQFF	TRBD2	.	TRBV7-8	TRBJ2-1
TGTGCCAGCAGCTTGGATGTGTCGGGCAGGGAGGAGGGCTACACCTTC	CASSLDVSGREEGYTF	.	once	TRBV5-5	TRBJ1-2
TGCGCCAGCAGCTTGGCAGTCACCTCTGGAAACACCATATATTTT	CASSLAVTSGNTIYF	.	few	TRBV5-1	TRBJ1-3